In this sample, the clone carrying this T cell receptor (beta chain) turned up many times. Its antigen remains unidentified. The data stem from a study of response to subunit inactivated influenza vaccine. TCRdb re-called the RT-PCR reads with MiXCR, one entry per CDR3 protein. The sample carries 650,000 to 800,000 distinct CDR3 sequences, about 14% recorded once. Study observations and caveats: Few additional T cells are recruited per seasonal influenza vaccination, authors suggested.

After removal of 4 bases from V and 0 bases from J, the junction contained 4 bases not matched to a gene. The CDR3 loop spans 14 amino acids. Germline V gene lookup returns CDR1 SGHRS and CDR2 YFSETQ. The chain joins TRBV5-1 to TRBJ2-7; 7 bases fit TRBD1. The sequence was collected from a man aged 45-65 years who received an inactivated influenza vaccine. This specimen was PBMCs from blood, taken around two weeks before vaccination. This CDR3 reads CASSPGQSSYEQYF. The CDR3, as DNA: TGCGCCAGCAGCCCGGGACAGAGCTCCTACGAGCAGTACTTC.